This T cell receptor (beta chain) came from a study of CD8 T cells in Susac syndrome. TCR beta sequencing covered blood CD8+ and CD4+ T cells. Healthy donors constituted the control group, matched for age and sex. Broader study findings: Individuals included in the TCR sequencing and HLA analysis were acknowledged by the study to be relatively few in number.

V lost 7 bases to trimming and J lost 7 bases; unmatched junction nucleotides: 9. CDR1 is SNHLY, CDR2 FYNNEI, per germline. This CDR3 contains 15 residues. Notes on this clonotype: The antigen remains undetermined.

A quantity of roughly 0.5 to 1 ug RNA underwent reverse transcription using random hexamers. In TCRdb, the immunoSEQ multiplex PCR reads were re-called with MiXCR into one record per CDR3 protein. The data contain more than 55,000 distinct CDR3 sequences, around 93% of them singletons. The sequenced material came from CD8+ T cells from PBMCs. The gene calls are TRBV2 and TRBJ1-5; 11 nucleotides match TRBD1. This clonotype was obtained from a human donor in good health. This CDR3 is CASTRTGGNGQPQHF. The CDR3 nucleotides are TGTGCCAGCACCAGGACAGGGGGCAACGGACAGCCCCAGCATTTT.